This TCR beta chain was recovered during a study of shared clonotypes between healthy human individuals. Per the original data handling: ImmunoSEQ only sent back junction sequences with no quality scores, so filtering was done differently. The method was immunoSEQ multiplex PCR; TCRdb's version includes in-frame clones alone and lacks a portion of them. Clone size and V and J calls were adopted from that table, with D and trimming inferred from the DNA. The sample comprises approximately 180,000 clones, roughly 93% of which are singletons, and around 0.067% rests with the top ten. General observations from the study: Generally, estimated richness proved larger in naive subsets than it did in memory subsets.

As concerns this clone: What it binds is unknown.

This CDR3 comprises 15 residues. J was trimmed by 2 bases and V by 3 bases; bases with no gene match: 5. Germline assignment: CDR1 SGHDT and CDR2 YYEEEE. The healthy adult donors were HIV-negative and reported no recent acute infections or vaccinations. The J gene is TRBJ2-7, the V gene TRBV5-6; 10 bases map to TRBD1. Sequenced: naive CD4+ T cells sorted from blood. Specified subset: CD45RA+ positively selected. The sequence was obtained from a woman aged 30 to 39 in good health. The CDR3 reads CASSWGQGSTYEQYF. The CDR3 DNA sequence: TGTGCCAGCAGCTGGGGACAGGGGTCGACCTACGAGCAGTACTTC. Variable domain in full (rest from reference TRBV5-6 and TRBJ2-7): DAGVTQSPTHLIKTRGQQVTLRCSPKSGHDTVSWYQQALGQGPQFIFQYYEEEERQRGNFPDRFSGHQFPNYSSELNVNALLLGDSALYLCASSWGQGSTYEQYFGPGTRLTVT.